This T cell receptor beta chain comes out of a study of blood T cell repertoires in COVID-19. Original handling: Nucleated cell number was recorded as an estimate derived from reference gene primer amplification. Clones were sequenced by immunoSEQ multiplex PCR, and TCRdb holds only the in-frame ones, with some missing. That table supplies the V and J calls and clone size; D and trimming were determined from the DNA. The sample carries 30,000 to 45,000 clones, 87% recorded once. The TCR sequence derives from a human donor in a cohort sampled during active COVID-19. The sample consisted of peripheral blood.

In DNA, the CDR3 is TGTGCCAGCTGGGACAGGGCTATAAGTTCACCCCTCCACTTT. Protein: CASWDRAISSPLHF. The J gene is TRBJ1-6, the V gene TRBV6-6, with 9 bases matching TRBD1. There are 14 residues in the CDR3. The germline V gene encodes CDR1 MNHNY and CDR2 SVGAGI (reference sequence). The V segment lost 8 bases and the J segment 9 bases; nucleotides outside the gene matches: 8.